The 5 T cell receptor beta chains below were found in one sample sequenced in a study of cytomegalovirus exposure and HLA in healthy donors. Primers: 60 Vbeta forward and 13 Jbeta reverse. TCRdb's copy holds only in-frame clones and misses some; the assay was immunoSEQ multiplex PCR. The sample shows tens of thousands of clones, 82% of them seen only once. Sequencing input: PBMCs. The receptor set was obtained from a man over 45 in good health and CMV-seronegative.

The chain links TRBV4-3 to TRBJ2-3; TRBD2 is a possible D gene (6 bases). Germline V gene data show CDR1 as LGHNA and CDR2 as YSLEER. This CDR3 spans 16 amino acids. V was clipped by 0 bases and J by 5 bases, with 15 bases between them. This CDR3 reads CASSQDVETGGDTQYF. The CDR3 DNA follows: TGCGCCAGCAGCCAAGATGTCGAGACCGGGGGAGATACGCAGTATTTT.

This clone was observed a handful of times. This chain uses TRBV7-2 with TRBJ2-3; TRBD1 matches at 7 bases. V shed 2 bases and J 4 bases; nucleotides not matched to a gene: 3. Germline V CDR1 and CDR2: SGHTA, FQGNSA. This CDR3 is built from 14 residues. The CDR3 is CASSLTGVADTQYF. CDR3 in DNA: TGTGCCAGCAGCTTAACAGGGGTGGCAGATACGCAGTATTTT. Supplemented by reference TRBV7-2 and TRBJ2-3, the full variable domain reads GAGVSQSPSNKVTEKGKDVELRCDPISGHTALYWYRQSLGQGLEFLIYFQGNSAPDKSGLPSDRFSAERTGGSVSTLTIQRTQQEDSAVYLCASSLTGVADTQYFGPGTRLTVL.

V usage is TRBV5-4 and J usage is TRBJ2-1; 8 bases are a match to TRBD2. CDR1 is SGHNT and CDR2 is YYREEE in the germline V gene (reference sequence). V trimming: 3 bases; J trimming: 10 bases; junction bases outside the gene matches: 12. The CDR3 spans 15 residues. DNA of the CDR3: TGTGCCAGCAGCTCCCTCGGAGCGGGAGTCAACGAGCAGTTCTTC. This gives the protein CASSSLGAGVNEQFF.

This chain connects TRBV18 to TRBJ2-3, with 10 bases that match TRBD2. Germline loops: CDR1 KGHSH, CDR2 LQKENI. The CDR3 extends over 15 amino acids. V lost 0 bases to trimming and J lost 3 bases; unmatched junction nucleotides: 0. CDR3 sequence: CASSPPSGRTDTQYF. Written as DNA, the CDR3 is TGTGCCAGCTCACCACCTAGCGGGAGGACAGATACGCAGTATTTT.

The chain recombines TRBV19 with TRBJ1-1; no clear D. Germline CDR1 reads LNHDA; CDR2 reads SQIVND (reference sequence). The CDR3 totals 13 residues. Deletions cut 3 bases from V and 10 bases from J, with 15 bases between. The CDR3 nucleotides are TGTGCCAGTAGTATCCCTCCGCGGGGATCAGCTTTCTTT. Translating it yields CASSIPPRGSAFF.